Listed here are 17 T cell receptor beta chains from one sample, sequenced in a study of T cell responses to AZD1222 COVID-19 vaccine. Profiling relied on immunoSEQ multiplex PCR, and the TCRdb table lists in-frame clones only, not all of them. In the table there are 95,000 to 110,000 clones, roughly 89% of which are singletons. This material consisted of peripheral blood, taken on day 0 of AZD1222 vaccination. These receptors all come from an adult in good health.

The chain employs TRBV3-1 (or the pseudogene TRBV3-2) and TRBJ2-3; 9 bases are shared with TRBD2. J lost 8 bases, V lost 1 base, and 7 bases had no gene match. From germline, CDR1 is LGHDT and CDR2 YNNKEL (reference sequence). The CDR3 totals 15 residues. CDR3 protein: CASSQVGSGGVTQYF. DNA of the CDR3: TGTGCCAGCAGCCAAGTCGGTAGCGGGGGTGTTACGCAGTATTTT.

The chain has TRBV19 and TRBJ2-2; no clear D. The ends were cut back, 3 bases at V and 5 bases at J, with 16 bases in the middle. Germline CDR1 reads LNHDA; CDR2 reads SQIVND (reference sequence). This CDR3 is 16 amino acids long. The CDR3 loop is CASSIPAPWSTGELFF. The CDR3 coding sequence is TGTGCCAGTAGTATCCCGGCGCCTTGGTCGACCGGGGAGCTGTTTTTT.

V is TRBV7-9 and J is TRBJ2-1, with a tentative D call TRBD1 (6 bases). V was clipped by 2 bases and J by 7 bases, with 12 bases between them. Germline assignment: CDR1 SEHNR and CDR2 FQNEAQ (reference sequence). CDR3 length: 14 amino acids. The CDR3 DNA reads TGTGCCAGCAGCTTATCGCCAGGGGAGAATGAGCAGTTCTTC. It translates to CASSLSPGENEQFF.

As DNA, the CDR3 is TGTGCCAGCAGCTTAGCCCAAGTACAGTTCTTC. This sequence encodes CASSLAQVQFF. The chain recombines TRBV7-2 with TRBJ2-1; no firm D call. CDR3 size: 11 residues. Germline V CDR1 and CDR2: SGHTA, FQGNSA. The V end was cut by 0 bases, the J end by 13 bases, with 7 bases between.

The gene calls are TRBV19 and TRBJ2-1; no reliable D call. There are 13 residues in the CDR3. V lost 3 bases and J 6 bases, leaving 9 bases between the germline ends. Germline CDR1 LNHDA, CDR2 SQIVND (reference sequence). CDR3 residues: CASSILGTNEQFF. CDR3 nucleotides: TGTGCCAGTAGTATTCTAGGTACCAATGAGCAGTTCTTC.

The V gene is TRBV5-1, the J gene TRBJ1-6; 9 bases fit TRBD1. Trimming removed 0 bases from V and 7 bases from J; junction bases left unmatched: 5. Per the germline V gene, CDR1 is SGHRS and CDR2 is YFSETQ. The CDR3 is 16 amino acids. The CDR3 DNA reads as TGCGCCAGCAGCTTGGGTTTAGGACAGGGGAATTCACCCCTCCACTTT. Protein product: CASSLGLGQGNSPLHF.

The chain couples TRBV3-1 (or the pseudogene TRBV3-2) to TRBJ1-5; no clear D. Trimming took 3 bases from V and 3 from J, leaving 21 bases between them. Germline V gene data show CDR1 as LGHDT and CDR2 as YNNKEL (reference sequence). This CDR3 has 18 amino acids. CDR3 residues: CASSQDRPMGKINQPQHF. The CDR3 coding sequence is TGTGCCAGCAGCCAGGATAGGCCGATGGGGAAGATCAATCAGCCCCAGCATTTT.

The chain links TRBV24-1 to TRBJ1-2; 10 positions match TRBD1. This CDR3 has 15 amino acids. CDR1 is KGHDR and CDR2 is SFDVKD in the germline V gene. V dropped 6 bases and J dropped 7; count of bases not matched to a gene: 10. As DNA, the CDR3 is TGTGCCACCAGTTCCCAGGACAGGGGGTCGAGTGGCTACACCTTC. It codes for CATSSQDRGSSGYTF.

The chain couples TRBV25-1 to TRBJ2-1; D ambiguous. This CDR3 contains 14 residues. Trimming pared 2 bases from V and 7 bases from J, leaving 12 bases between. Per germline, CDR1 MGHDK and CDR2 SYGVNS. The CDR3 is CASSEGRTPNEQFF. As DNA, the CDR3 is TGTGCCAGCAGTGAAGGCAGAACCCCGAATGAGCAGTTCTTC.

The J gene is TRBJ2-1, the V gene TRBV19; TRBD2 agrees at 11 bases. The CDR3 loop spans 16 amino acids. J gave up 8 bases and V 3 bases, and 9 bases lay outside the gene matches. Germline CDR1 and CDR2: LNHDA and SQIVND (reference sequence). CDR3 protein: CASSISRLAGGDEQFF. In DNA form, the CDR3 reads TGTGCCAGTAGTATTTCCCGGCTAGCGGGGGGTGATGAGCAGTTCTTC.

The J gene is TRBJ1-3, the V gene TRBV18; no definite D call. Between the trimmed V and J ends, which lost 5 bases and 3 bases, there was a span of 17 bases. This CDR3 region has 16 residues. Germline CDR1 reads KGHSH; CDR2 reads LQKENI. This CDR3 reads CASSFSTGQVGNTIYF. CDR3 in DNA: TGTGCCAGCTCATTTTCTACCGGCCAGGTTGGAAACACCATATATTTT.

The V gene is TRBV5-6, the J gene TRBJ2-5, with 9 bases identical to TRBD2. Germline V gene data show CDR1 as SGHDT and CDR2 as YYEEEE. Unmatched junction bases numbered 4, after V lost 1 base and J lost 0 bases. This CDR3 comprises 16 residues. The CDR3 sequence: CASSLFGGGDQETQYF. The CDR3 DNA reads TGTGCCAGCAGCTTGTTTGGCGGGGGGGACCAAGAGACCCAGTACTTC. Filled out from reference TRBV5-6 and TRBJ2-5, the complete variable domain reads DAGVTQSPTHLIKTRGQQVTLRCSPKSGHDTVSWYQQALGQGPQFIFQYYEEEERQRGNFPDRFSGHQFPNYSSELNVNALLLGDSALYLCASSLFGGGDQETQYFGPGTRLLVL.

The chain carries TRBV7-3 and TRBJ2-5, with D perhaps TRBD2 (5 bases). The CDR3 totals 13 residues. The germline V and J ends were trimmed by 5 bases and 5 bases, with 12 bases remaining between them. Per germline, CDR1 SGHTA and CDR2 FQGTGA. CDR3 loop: CASSPGSGETQYF. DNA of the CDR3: TGTGCCAGCAGCCCGGGGAGTGGGGAGACCCAGTACTTC. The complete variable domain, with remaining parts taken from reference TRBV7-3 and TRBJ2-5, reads GAGVSQTPSNKVTEKGKYVELRCDPISGHTALYWYRQSLGQGPEFLIYFQGTGAADDSGLPNDRFFAVRPEGSVSTLKIQRTERGDSAVYLCASSPGSGETQYFGPGTRLLVL.

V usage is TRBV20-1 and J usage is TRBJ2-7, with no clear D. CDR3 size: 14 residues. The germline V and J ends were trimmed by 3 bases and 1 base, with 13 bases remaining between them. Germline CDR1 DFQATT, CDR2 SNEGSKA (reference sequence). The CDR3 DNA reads TGCAGTGCTAGTTCACTTAAACTATCCTACGAGCAGTACTTC. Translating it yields CSASSLKLSYEQYF.

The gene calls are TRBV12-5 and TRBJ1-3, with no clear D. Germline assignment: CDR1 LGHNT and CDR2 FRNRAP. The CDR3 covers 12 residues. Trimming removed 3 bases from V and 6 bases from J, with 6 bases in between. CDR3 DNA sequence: TGTGCTAGTGGTTTCCGACCAAACACCATATATTTT. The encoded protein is CASGFRPNTIYF.

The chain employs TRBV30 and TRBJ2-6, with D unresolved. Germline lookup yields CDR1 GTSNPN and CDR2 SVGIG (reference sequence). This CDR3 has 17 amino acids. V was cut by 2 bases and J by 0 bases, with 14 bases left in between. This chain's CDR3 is CAWSPNPTLSGANVLTF. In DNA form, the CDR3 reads TGTGCCTGGAGTCCCAACCCGACACTCTCTGGGGCCAACGTCCTGACTTTC.

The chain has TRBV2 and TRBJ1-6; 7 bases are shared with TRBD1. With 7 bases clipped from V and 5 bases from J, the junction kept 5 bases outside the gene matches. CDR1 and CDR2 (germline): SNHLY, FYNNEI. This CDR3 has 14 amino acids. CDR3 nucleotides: TGTGCCAGCAATGACAGGGCTCATAATTCACCCCTCCACTTT. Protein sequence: CASNDRAHNSPLHF.